Below, 30 T cell receptor beta chains from the same sample are listed, as sequenced in a study of cytomegalovirus exposure and HLA in healthy donors. Data came from immunoSEQ multiplex PCR; TCRdb stores just in-frame clones and leaves some out. The sample yields around 49,000 clones, roughly 92% seen once. The material sequenced was PBMCs. These receptors were taken from a young man in good health and CMV-seronegative.

The rearrangement links TRBV20-1 to TRBJ2-7, with D hard to call. Germline loops: CDR1 DFQATT, CDR2 SNEGSKA (reference sequence). CDR3 length equals 11 residues. V lost 3 bases, J lost 3 bases, and 6 bases lay in between. Here the CDR3 reads CSARSDYEQYF. The CDR3, as DNA: TGCAGTGCTAGGTCAGACTACGAGCAGTACTTC.

This clone was seen once. The genes are TRBV20-1 and TRBJ1-3; D gene ambiguous. Germline V CDR1 and CDR2: DFQATT, SNEGSKA (reference sequence). This CDR3 is 11 amino acids long. The V gene lost 5 bases and the J gene lost 4 bases, with 6 bases spanning the gap. The CDR3 bases are TGCAGTGCTGAACAGGGAAACACCATATATTTT. It specifies CSAEQGNTIYF.

Here the CDR3 reads CAWAQGSTEAFF. For the CDR3, the DNA is TGTGCCTGGGCACAGGGGTCCACTGAAGCTTTCTTT. The genes are TRBV30 and TRBJ1-1; 7 bases fit TRBD1. Germline trimming cut 5 bases from V and 4 bases from J; bases unmatched to any gene: 4. CDR1 and CDR2 (germline): GTSNPN, SVGIG (reference sequence). CDR3 size: 12 residues.

The CDR3: CASSQGGDTQYF. CDR3 bases: TGTGCCAGCAGTCAGGGGGGAGATACGCAGTATTTT. The chain carries TRBV28 and TRBJ2-3, with D possibly being TRBD1 (7 bases). From germline, CDR1 is MDHEN and CDR2 SYDVKM. There are 12 residues in the CDR3. The V end lost 5 bases, the J end lost 5 bases, and 8 bases lay between the germline ends.

The V gene is TRBV5-6, the J gene TRBJ2-2; the D gene is possibly TRBD1 (5 bases). This CDR3 has 17 amino acids. Germline V gene lookup returns CDR1 SGHDT and CDR2 YYEEEE. Trimming left V 0 bases short and J 6 bases short, with 18 bases between. The CDR3 loop is CASSLGLKGRLAGELFF. The CDR3 region has the DNA TGTGCCAGCAGCTTGGGGCTAAAGGGGCGTCTGGCCGGGGAGCTGTTTTTT.

The chain carries TRBV6-1 and TRBJ2-1; D is possibly TRBD1 (6 bases). The CDR3 covers 14 residues. Between the trimmed V and J ends, which lost 8 bases and 2 bases, there was a span of 13 bases. The germline gives CDR1 MNHNS, CDR2 SASEGT. The CDR3 spells CASSLEGAYNEQFF. CDR3 DNA sequence: TGTGCCAGCTCCCTTGAGGGGGCCTACAATGAGCAGTTCTTC.

This clone was counted a single time. The genes are TRBV27 and TRBJ2-7, with TRBD2 matching over 10 bases. The V segment lost 6 bases and the J segment 1 base; nucleotides outside the gene matches: 6. The length of the CDR3 is 15 residues. Germline loops: CDR1 MNHEY, CDR2 SMNVEV (reference sequence). CDR3 region: CASRDSGRPSYEQYF. The CDR3 nucleotides read TGTGCCAGCAGAGATAGCGGGAGGCCATCCTACGAGCAGTACTTC.

V gene TRBV5-1 combines with J gene TRBJ2-7; 12 nucleotides line up with TRBD2. CDR3 length equals 18 residues. Germline CDR1 SGHRS, CDR2 YFSETQ. V gave up 4 bases and J gave up 0 bases; unmatched junction bases: 11. CDR3 amino acids: CASSQDLLAGGSSYEQYF. CDR3 in DNA: TGCGCCAGCAGCCAAGACTTACTAGCGGGAGGCTCCTCCTACGAGCAGTACTTC.

The chain combines TRBV5-4 with TRBJ1-3; perhaps TRBD1 as D (6 bases). This CDR3 has 16 residues. Trimming pared 4 bases from V and 0 bases from J, leaving 14 bases between. CDR1 is SGHNT, CDR2 YYREEE, per germline (reference sequence). The CDR3: CASSPSGGPSGNTIYF. CDR3 sequence (DNA): TGTGCCAGCAGCCCGTCGGGGGGCCCCTCTGGAAACACCATATATTTT.

The chain has TRBV18 and TRBJ2-7, with 7 bases matching TRBD1. Germline values: CDR1 KGHSH, CDR2 LQKENI. Trimming at V came to 3 bases and at J to 6 bases, leaving 14 bases not matched to a gene. CDR3 length equals 16 residues. CDR3 DNA: TGTGCCAGCTCACCGATCACAGGGGCCGGGGCTGCCGAGCAGTACTTC. Its protein product is CASSPITGAGAAEQYF.

The genes are TRBV5-4 and TRBJ2-5, with 12 nucleotides matching TRBD2. The CDR3 covers 17 residues. CDR1 SGHNT and CDR2 YYREEE come from the germline V gene (reference sequence). The junction had 8 bases not matched to a gene; V was cut back by 0 bases and J by 5 bases. The chain's CDR3 is CASSLVTSGRVSETQYF. Here the CDR3 DNA reads TGTGCCAGCAGCTTGGTGACTAGCGGGAGAGTTTCGGAGACCCAGTACTTC.

The rearrangement links TRBV5-4 to TRBJ2-7; 7 nucleotides line up with TRBD1. Germline V gives CDR1 SGHNT, CDR2 YYREEE (reference sequence). CDR3 size: 14 residues. Unmatched junction bases numbered 3, after V lost 1 base and J lost 2 bases. CDR3 amino acids: CASSLRQGAYEQYF. DNA of the CDR3: TGTGCCAGCAGCTTGCGGCAGGGGGCCTACGAGCAGTACTTC. Complete variable domain (other parts from reference TRBV5-4 and TRBJ2-7): ETGVTQSPTHLIKTRGQQVTLRCSSQSGHNTVSWYQQALGQGPQFIFQYYREEENGRGNFPPRFSGLQFPNYSSELNVNALELDDSALYLCASSLRQGAYEQYFGPGTRLTVT.

The chain couples TRBV4-1 to TRBJ2-7; 9 bases match TRBD2. Germline CDR1 MGHRA, CDR2 YSYEKL. Losses at the gene ends were 0 bases for V and 4 bases for J; bases not matched to a gene: 4. This CDR3 spans 15 amino acids. CDR3 protein: CASSQDTSGRYEQYF. CDR3 sequence (DNA): TGCGCCAGCAGCCAAGATACGAGCGGGAGGTACGAGCAGTACTTC.

This clone was seen once. This rearrangement joins TRBV11-1 to TRBJ2-1; 9 positions agree with TRBD2. The CDR3 extends over 16 amino acids. Germline-derived CDR1 and CDR2 are SGHAT and FQDESV (reference sequence). J was trimmed by 8 bases and V by 5 bases; bases with no gene match: 13. The CDR3: CASSLSGRPQYHEQFF. The CDR3 nucleotides read TGTGCCAGCAGCCTCAGCGGGAGGCCCCAGTATCATGAGCAGTTCTTC.

The chain couples TRBV6-5 to TRBJ2-5; 9 nucleotides align to TRBD1. With V trimmed by 5 bases and J by 5 bases, 9 bases remained unmatched. In germline, CDR1 is MNHEY, CDR2 SVGAGI. The length of the CDR3 is 15 residues. The CDR3 spells CASSPRDRAPETQYF. CDR3 nucleotide sequence: TGTGCCAGCAGTCCCCGGGACAGGGCTCCGGAGACCCAGTACTTC.

V is TRBV4-1 and J is TRBJ2-1; TRBD2 is a possible D gene (6 bases). The CDR3 runs 17 residues. V was shortened by 4 bases and J by 5 bases, with 21 bases between the two germline ends. Germline assignment: CDR1 MGHRA and CDR2 YSYEKL. For the CDR3, the DNA is TGCGCCAGCAGCCGGGTCGATACCGGGAGTTCGGACAATGAGCAGTTCTTC. Encoded protein: CASSRVDTGSSDNEQFF.

CDR3 loop: CASSAVGGADEQFF. CDR3 DNA sequence: TGTGCCAGCAGCGCCGTAGGGGGGGCGGATGAGCAGTTCTTC. The chain is built from TRBV9 and TRBJ2-1, with a weak D call TRBD2 (7 bases). The germline gives CDR1 SGDLS, CDR2 YYNGEE. The CDR3 extends over 14 amino acids. The V and J ends lost 3 bases and 8 bases respectively, with 15 bases between them. The whole variable domain, remainder taken from reference TRBV9 and TRBJ2-1, is DSGVTQTPKHLITATGQRVTLRCSPRSGDLSVYWYQQSLDQGLQFLIQYYNGEERAKGNILERFSAQQFPDLHSELNLSSLELGDSALYFCASSAVGGADEQFFGPGTRLTVL.

V and J are TRBV7-8 and TRBJ2-7, with 14 bases fitting TRBD2. J lost 2 bases, V lost 0 bases, and 6 bases had no gene match. Per the germline V gene, CDR1 is SGHVS and CDR2 is FQNEAQ. The CDR3 contains 18 residues. This CDR3 reads CASSLAGTSGRPPYEQYF. CDR3 DNA: TGTGCCAGCAGCTTAGCTGGGACTAGCGGGAGACCACCCTACGAGCAGTACTTC.

The chain combines TRBV19 with TRBJ2-1, with 7 nucleotides matching TRBD1. Germline CDR1 LNHDA, CDR2 SQIVND (reference sequence). The J segment lost 4 bases and the V segment lost 1 base, leaving 7 bases of the junction unmatched. The CDR3 covers 16 residues. CDR3 DNA sequence: TGTGCCAGTAGTATAGGAGGGGGACAGCGATACAATGAGCAGTTCTTC. Its protein product is CASSIGGGQRYNEQFF.

V is TRBV5-6 and J is TRBJ1-3; 7 positions match TRBD1. CDR3 length: 15 amino acids. Germline V gene lookup returns CDR1 SGHDT and CDR2 YYEEEE. With 2 bases clipped from V and 0 bases from J, the junction kept 2 bases outside the gene matches. The CDR3 spells CASSFQGGSGNTIYF. In DNA, the CDR3 is TGTGCCAGCAGCTTTCAGGGGGGCTCTGGAAACACCATATATTTT.

This chain joins TRBV6-5 and TRBJ1-2; 9 bases line up with TRBD1. The J segment lost 5 bases and the V segment lost 8 bases, leaving 9 bases of the junction unmatched. Germline V gene sequence: CDR1 MNHEY, CDR2 SVGAGI. There are 14 residues in the CDR3. CDR3 in amino acids: CASSPDRGIYGYTF. CDR3 DNA sequence: TGTGCCAGCTCCCCGGACAGGGGAATTTATGGCTACACCTTC.

This clone was detected only a few times. The CDR3, as DNA: TGTGCCAGCAGTTCCCCAAGAAGGGGGCTGATTGAAGCTTTCTTT. Residues: CASSSPRRGLIEAFF. This chain connects TRBV28 to TRBJ1-1, with 7 bases matching TRBD1. Germline values: CDR1 MDHEN, CDR2 SYDVKM. This CDR3 region has 15 residues. The J segment lost 7 bases and the V segment lost 4 bases, leaving 12 bases of the junction unmatched.

The chain carries TRBV6-1 and TRBJ1-2; D is possibly TRBD1 (5 bases). The V gene's germline CDR1 is MNHNS and CDR2 SASEGT. Deletions cut 4 bases from V and 8 bases from J, with 11 bases between. This CDR3 contains 12 residues. The CDR3: CASSAGGMGYTF. CDR3 sequence (DNA): TGTGCCAGCAGTGCCGGGGGAATGGGCTACACCTTC.

CDR3 sequence (DNA): TGCAGCGTAAATGATTTGGACAGGAAATACGAGCAGTACTTC. Amino acids: CSVNDLDRKYEQYF. The chain recombines TRBV29-1 with TRBJ2-7; 7 nucleotides line up with TRBD1. Losses at the gene ends were 6 bases for V and 4 bases for J; bases not matched to a gene: 12. The germline V gene has CDR1 SQVTM and CDR2 ANQGSEA. This CDR3 has 14 amino acids.

The chain is built from TRBV5-6 and TRBJ1-5; D call uncertain. This CDR3 comprises 14 residues. Between the trimmed V and J ends, which lost 2 bases and 0 bases, there was a span of 6 bases. The V gene's germline CDR1 is SGHDT and CDR2 YYEEEE. The chain's CDR3 is CASSFGYSNQPQHF. CDR3 DNA sequence: TGTGCCAGCAGCTTCGGGTATAGCAATCAGCCCCAGCATTTT.

The J gene is TRBJ2-3, the V gene TRBV5-4, with 10 nucleotides matching TRBD2. V lost 5 bases to trimming and J lost 2 bases; unmatched junction nucleotides: 5. Looked up from germline, CDR1 is SGHNT and CDR2 is YYREEE (reference sequence). The CDR3 consists of 15 residues. CDR3: CASSSSGGTTDTQYF. CDR3 in DNA: TGTGCCAGCAGTTCTAGCGGGGGAACCACAGATACGCAGTATTTT.

The J gene is TRBJ2-1, the V gene TRBV5-1; perhaps TRBD2 as D (5 bases). Germline CDR1 SGHRS, CDR2 YFSETQ. Trimming took 0 bases from V and 2 from J, leaving 9 bases between them. The CDR3 has 15 amino acids. The DNA of the CDR3 is TGCGCCAGCAGCTTGGCCGGGGATACCTACAATGAGCAGTTCTTC. It codes for CASSLAGDTYNEQFF.

The CDR3 sequence: CASSHRGQGVRTEAFF. CDR3 DNA: TGTGCCAGCAGCCACCGGGGACAGGGAGTTCGGACTGAAGCTTTCTTT. This chain uses TRBV27 with TRBJ1-1; 9 bases agree with TRBD1. The CDR3 is 16 residues long. Per the germline V gene, CDR1 is MNHEY and CDR2 is SMNVEV (reference sequence). With V trimmed by 6 bases and J by 5 bases, 13 bases remained unmatched.

The chain uses TRBV28 and TRBJ2-3; D call uncertain. The CDR3 totals 14 residues. V shed 7 bases and J shed 3 bases, with 14 bases lying between them. Germline CDR1 reads MDHEN; CDR2 reads SYDVKM. CDR3 amino acids: CASKAIPRTDTQYF. The CDR3 DNA reads as TGTGCCAGCAAAGCCATCCCGAGGACAGATACGCAGTATTTT. The whole variable domain, filled in from reference TRBV28 and TRBJ2-3, reads DVKVTQSSRYLVKRTGEKVFLECVQDMDHENMFWYRQDPGLGLRLIYFSYDVKMKEKGDIPEGYSVSREKKERFSLILESASTNQTSMYLCASKAIPRTDTQYFGPGTRLTVL.

This chain connects TRBV7-2 to TRBJ2-7; weak D call: TRBD1 (5 bases). V lost 2 bases, J lost 3 bases, and 14 bases lay in between. Germline V gene lookup returns CDR1 SGHTA and CDR2 FQGNSA. CDR3 length: 15 residues. As DNA, the CDR3 is TGTGCCAGCAGCTTACCTACAGGAGCTAGCTACGAGCAGTACTTC. Protein sequence: CASSLPTGASYEQYF.